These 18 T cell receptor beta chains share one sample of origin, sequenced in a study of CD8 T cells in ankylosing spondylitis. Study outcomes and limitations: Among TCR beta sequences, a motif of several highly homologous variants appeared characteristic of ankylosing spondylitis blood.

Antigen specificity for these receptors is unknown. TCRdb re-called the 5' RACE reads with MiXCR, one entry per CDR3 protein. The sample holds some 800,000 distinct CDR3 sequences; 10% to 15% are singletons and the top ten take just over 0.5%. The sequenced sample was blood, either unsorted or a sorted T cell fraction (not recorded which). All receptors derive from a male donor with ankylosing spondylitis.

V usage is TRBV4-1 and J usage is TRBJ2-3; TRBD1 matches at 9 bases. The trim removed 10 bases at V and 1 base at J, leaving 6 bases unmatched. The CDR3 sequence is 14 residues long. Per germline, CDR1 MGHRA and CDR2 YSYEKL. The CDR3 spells CATARTGGTDTQYF. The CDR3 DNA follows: TGCGCCACCGCTAGGACAGGGGGCACAGATACGCAGTATTTT.

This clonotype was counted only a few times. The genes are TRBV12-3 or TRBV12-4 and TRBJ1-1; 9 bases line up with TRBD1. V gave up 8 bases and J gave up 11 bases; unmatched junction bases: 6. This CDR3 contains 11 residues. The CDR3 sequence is CASGHRGHAFF. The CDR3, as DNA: TGTGCCAGCGGTCACAGGGGGCATGCTTTCTTT.

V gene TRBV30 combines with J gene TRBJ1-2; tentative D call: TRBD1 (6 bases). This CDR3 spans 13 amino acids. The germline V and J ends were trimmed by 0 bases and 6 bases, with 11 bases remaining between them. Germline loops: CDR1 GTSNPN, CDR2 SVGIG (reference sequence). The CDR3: CAWSVWGANGYTF. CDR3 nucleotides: TGTGCCTGGAGTGTATGGGGGGCGAATGGCTACACCTTC.

The DNA for the CDR3 is TGTGCCAGATTCCGAAACGATGGGGACAGGGGATTGGATTACAATCAGCCCCAGCATTTT. This codes for CARFRNDGDRGLDYNQPQHF. The genes are TRBV5-3 and TRBJ1-5; TRBD1 matches 10 bases. TRBV5-3 is marked as an open reading frame, function uncertain. V was clipped by 7 bases and J by 3 bases; unmatched bases: 22. The CDR3 is 20 amino acids.

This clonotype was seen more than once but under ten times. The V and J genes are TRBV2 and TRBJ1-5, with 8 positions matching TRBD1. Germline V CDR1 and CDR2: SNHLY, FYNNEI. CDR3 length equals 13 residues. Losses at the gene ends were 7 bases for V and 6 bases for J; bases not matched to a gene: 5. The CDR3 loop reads CASTRQGSQPQHF. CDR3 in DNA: TGTGCCAGCACACGACAGGGGAGTCAGCCCCAGCATTTT.

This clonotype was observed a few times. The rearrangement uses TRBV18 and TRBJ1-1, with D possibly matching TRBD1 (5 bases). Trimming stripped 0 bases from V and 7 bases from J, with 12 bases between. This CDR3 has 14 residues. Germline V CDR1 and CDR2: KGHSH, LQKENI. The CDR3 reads CASSPPTRDREAFF. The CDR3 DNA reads TGTGCCAGCTCACCACCGACCAGGGATCGTGAAGCTTTCTTT.

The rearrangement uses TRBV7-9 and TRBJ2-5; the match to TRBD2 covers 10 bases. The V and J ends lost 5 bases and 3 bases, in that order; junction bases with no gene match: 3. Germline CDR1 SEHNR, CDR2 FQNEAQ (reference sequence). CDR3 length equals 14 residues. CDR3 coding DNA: TGTGCCAGCAGCCCTAGCGGGAGTAAAGAGACCCAGTACTTC. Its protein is CASSPSGSKETQYF. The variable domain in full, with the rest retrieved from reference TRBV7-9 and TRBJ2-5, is DTGVSQNPRHKITKRGQNVTFRCDPISEHNRLYWYRQTLGQGPEFLTYFQNEAQLEKSRLLSDRFSAERPKGSFSTLEIQRTEQGDSAMYLCASSPSGSKETQYFGPGTRLLVL.

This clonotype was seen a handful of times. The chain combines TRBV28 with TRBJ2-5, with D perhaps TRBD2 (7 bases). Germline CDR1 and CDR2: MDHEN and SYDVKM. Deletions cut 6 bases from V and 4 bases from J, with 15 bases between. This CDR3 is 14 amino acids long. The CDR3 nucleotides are TGTGCCAGCAGCACGACCCGGGGGGCAGAGACCCAGTACTTC. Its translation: CASSTTRGAETQYF.

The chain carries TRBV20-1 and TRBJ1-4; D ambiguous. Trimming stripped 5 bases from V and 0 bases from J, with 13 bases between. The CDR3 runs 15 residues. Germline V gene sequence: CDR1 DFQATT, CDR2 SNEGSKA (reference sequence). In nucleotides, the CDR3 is TGCAGTGCTCCCCGGACTCTTGCAACTAATGAAAAACTGTTTTTT. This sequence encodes CSAPRTLATNEKLFF.

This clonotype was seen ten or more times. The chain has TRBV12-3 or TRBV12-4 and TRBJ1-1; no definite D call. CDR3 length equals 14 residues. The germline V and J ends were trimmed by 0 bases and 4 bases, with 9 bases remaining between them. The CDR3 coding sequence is TGTGCCAGCAGTTTAGCGCGTACAGTCACTGAAGCTTTCTTT. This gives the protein CASSLARTVTEAFF.

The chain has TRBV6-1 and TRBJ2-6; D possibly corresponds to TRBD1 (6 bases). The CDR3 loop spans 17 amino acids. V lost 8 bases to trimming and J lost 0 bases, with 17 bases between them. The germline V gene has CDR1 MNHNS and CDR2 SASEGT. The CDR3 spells CASSRAGTNSGANVLTF. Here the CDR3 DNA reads TGTGCCAGCTCCCGGGCAGGGACAAACTCTGGGGCCAACGTCCTGACTTTC.

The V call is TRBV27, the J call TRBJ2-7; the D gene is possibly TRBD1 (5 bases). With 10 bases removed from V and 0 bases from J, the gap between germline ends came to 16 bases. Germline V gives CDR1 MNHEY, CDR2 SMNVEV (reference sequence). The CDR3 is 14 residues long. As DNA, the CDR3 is TGTGCCACCTACCCTCAGGGTTACTCCTACGAGCAGTACTTC. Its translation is CATYPQGYSYEQYF.

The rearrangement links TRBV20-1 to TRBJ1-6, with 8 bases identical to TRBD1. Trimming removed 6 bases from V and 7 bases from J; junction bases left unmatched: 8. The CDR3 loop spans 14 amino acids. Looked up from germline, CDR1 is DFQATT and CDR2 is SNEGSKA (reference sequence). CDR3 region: CSATTDRANSPLHF. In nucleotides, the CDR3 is TGCAGTGCCACCACGGACAGGGCAAATTCACCCCTCCACTTT.

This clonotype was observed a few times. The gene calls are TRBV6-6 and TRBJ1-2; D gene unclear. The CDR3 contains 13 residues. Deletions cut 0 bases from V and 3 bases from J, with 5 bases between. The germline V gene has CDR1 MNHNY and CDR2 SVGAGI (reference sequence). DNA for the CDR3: TGTGCCAGCAGTTACTCTTCAGACTATGGCTACACCTTC. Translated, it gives CASSYSSDYGYTF.

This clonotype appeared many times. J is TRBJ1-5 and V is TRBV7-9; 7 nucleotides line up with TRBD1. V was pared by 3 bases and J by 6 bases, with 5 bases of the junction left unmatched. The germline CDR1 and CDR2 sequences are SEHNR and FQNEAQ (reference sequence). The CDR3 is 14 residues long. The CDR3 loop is CASSLAGGGQPQHF. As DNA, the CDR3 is TGTGCCAGCAGCTTGGCAGGGGGTGGTCAGCCCCAGCATTTT.

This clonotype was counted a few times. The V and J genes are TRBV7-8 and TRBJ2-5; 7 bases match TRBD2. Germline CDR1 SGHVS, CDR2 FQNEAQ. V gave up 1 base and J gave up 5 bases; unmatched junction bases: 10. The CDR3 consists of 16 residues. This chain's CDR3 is CASSLGRDSGGETQYF. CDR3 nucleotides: TGTGCCAGCAGCTTAGGAAGGGACTCCGGGGGGGAGACCCAGTACTTC.

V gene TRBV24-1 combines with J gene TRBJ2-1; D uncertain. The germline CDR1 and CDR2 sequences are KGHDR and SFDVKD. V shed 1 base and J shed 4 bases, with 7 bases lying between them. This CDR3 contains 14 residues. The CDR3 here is CATSDFGEYNEQFF. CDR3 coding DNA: TGTGCCACCAGTGATTTTGGGGAATACAATGAGCAGTTCTTC.

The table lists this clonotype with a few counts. Here the CDR3 reads CSARDSLASGSDTQYF. CDR3 bases: TGCAGTGCTAGAGATTCTCTTGCCAGCGGGTCAGATACGCAGTATTTT. The rearrangement joins TRBV20-1 to TRBJ2-3; TRBD2 might be the D (6 bases). The CDR3 has 16 amino acids. CDR1 is DFQATT and CDR2 is SNEGSKA in the germline V gene (reference sequence). Between the trimmed V and J ends, which lost 0 bases and 4 bases, there was a span of 17 bases.